The sequence of this T cell receptor beta chain was determined in a study of control samples from healthy donors and cancer patients. Sequencing was performed with immunoSEQ multiplex PCR; in TCRdb, only in-frame clones are kept and a portion is missing. The sample has hundreds of thousands of clones; 80% to 95% are singletons. Trimming pared 0 bases from V and 3 bases from J, leaving 3 bases between. Germline CDR1 SGDLS, CDR2 YYNGEE. This CDR3 has 13 amino acids. Turning to this clone: Other DNA sequences in the sample encode the same CDR3.

Sequencing was carried out using PBMCs. The chain carries TRBV9 and TRBJ2-2; no firm D call. The clonotype comes from a man aged 40-49 years with head and neck cancer. The CDR3 DNA is TGTGCCAGCAGCGTAGGGGACACCGGGGAGCTGTTTTTT. Residues: CASSVGDTGELFF.